These 20 T cell receptor beta chains were all obtained from the same sample, sequenced in a study of blood T cell repertoires in COVID-19. TCRdb's table, derived via immunoSEQ multiplex PCR, lists solely in-frame clones and lacks some. The data show about 260,000 clones, with around nine tenths seen just once and roughly 9.8% held by the top ten. The sample was peripheral blood. The receptors come from a man between 40 and 49 years old who had recovered from COVID-19.

The chain is built from TRBV9 and TRBJ1-2; TRBD1 agrees at 7 bases. V lost 3 bases and J lost 8; bases outside the gene matches: 7. CDR3 size: 13 residues. Per germline, CDR1 SGDLS and CDR2 YYNGEE. The CDR3 nucleotides read TGTGCCAGCAGCGCCGACAGGGTCGGAGGCTACACCTTC. It codes for CASSADRVGGYTF. Complete variable domain (other parts from reference TRBV9 and TRBJ1-2): DSGVTQTPKHLITATGQRVTLRCSPRSGDLSVYWYQQSLDQGLQFLIQYYNGEERAKGNILERFSAQQFPDLHSELNLSSLELGDSALYFCASSADRVGGYTFGSGTRLTVV.

Only one count was recorded for this clone. CDR3 sequence (DNA): TGTGCCAGCAGCCTGGACAGGGAAAAAGGTCAGCCCCAGCATTTT. It is translated as CASSLDREKGQPQHF. The chain joins TRBV7-9 to TRBJ1-5; 8 nucleotides line up with TRBD1. CDR1 is SEHNR and CDR2 is FQNEAQ in the germline V gene (reference sequence). Trimming took 5 bases from V and 6 from J; bases not matched to a gene: 9. The CDR3 covers 15 residues.

V usage is TRBV9 and J usage is TRBJ2-2, with 13 positions matching TRBD2. Per the germline V gene, CDR1 is SGDLS and CDR2 is YYNGEE. Trimming at V came to 4 bases and at J to 0 bases, leaving 6 bases not matched to a gene. This CDR3 has 18 residues. CDR3 DNA sequence: TGTGCCAGCAGCCCAGGGACTAGCGGGATAGCGAACACCGGGGAGCTGTTTTTT. It yields the protein CASSPGTSGIANTGELFF.

The rearrangement joins TRBV5-7 to TRBJ2-5, with D tentatively TRBD2 (5 bases). TRBV5-7 is sorted into the ORF group, with uncertain function. The CDR3 length is 11 residues. V lost 4 bases to trimming and J lost 4 bases, with 5 bases between them. CDR3 sequence reads: CASSGGETQYF. The CDR3, as DNA: TGTGCCAGCAGCGGAGGAGAGACCCAGTACTTC.

The chain recombines TRBV5-6 with TRBJ2-3; a weak D match, TRBD2 (6 bases). The V gene lost 2 bases and the J gene lost 7 bases, with 14 bases spanning the gap. Germline values: CDR1 SGHDT, CDR2 YYEEEE. This CDR3 contains 14 residues. CDR3 in amino acids: CASSFEGLPHTQYF. Written as DNA, the CDR3 is TGTGCCAGCAGCTTTGAGGGACTTCCCCATACGCAGTATTTT.

This CDR3 is CSAGAAQETQYF. CDR3 coding DNA: TGCAGCGCTGGGGCTGCACAAGAGACCCAGTACTTC. This chain connects TRBV29-1 to TRBJ2-5, with D possibly being TRBD1 (5 bases). Deletions cut 7 bases from V and 2 bases from J, with 11 bases between. Germline values: CDR1 SQVTM, CDR2 ANQGSEA. This CDR3 has 12 amino acids.

The chain links TRBV19 to TRBJ1-4, with 7 positions matching TRBD1. V was pared by 3 bases and J by 7 bases, with 8 bases of the junction left unmatched. The V gene's germline CDR1 is LNHDA and CDR2 SQIVND (reference sequence). The CDR3 consists of 15 residues. The CDR3 is CASSIQGGRGEKLFF. The CDR3 DNA reads TGTGCCAGTAGTATCCAGGGGGGTCGAGGTGAAAAACTGTTTTTT.

The chain combines TRBV3-1 (or the pseudogene TRBV3-2) with TRBJ2-3; TRBD1 might be the D (6 bases). Per the germline V gene, CDR1 is LGHDT and CDR2 is YNNKEL (reference sequence). The CDR3 runs to 16 residues. The V end lost 4 bases, the J end lost 1 base, and 15 bases lay between the germline ends. The CDR3 nucleotides read TGTGCCAGCAGCCTAGAGCAGGGGTTCCGCACAGATACGCAGTATTTT. Protein: CASSLEQGFRTDTQYF.

Regarding this clone: The same CDR3 arises from other DNA sequences in this sample as well. The V and J genes are TRBV6-2 or TRBV6-3 and TRBJ2-7; no definite D call. The CDR3 totals 12 residues. Trimming cost V 4 bases and J 0 bases, with 4 bases left between them. Germline CDR1 MNHEY, CDR2 SVGEGT. The CDR3 reads CASSSSSYEQYF. The DNA of the CDR3 is TGTGCCAGCAGTTCGAGCTCCTACGAGCAGTACTTC.

This clone was found a few times. This chain's CDR3 is CASSQDWTGGHEQFF. CDR3 bases: TGTGCCAGCAGCCAAGATTGGACAGGGGGACATGAGCAGTTCTTC. The J gene is TRBJ2-1, the V gene TRBV4-2, with 10 nucleotides matching TRBD1. CDR3 length: 15 amino acids. From germline, CDR1 is LGHNA and CDR2 YNFKEQ. The ends lost 0 bases at V and 8 bases at J; junction bases unmatched: 4.

V usage is TRBV7-9 and J usage is TRBJ1-2, with D hard to call. V lost 1 base to trimming and J lost 2 bases, with 8 bases between them. The CDR3 spans 14 residues. Per germline, CDR1 SEHNR and CDR2 FQNEAQ (reference sequence). The CDR3 sequence: CASSLGGNNYGYTF. CDR3 DNA: TGTGCCAGCAGCTTAGGCGGAAACAACTATGGCTACACCTTC. The full variable domain, with the rest looked up from reference TRBV7-9 and TRBJ1-2, is DTGVSQNPRHKITKRGQNVTFRCDPISEHNRLYWYRQTLGQGPEFLTYFQNEAQLEKSRLLSDRFSAERPKGSFSTLEIQRTEQGDSAMYLCASSLGGNNYGYTFGSGTRLTVV.

The chain carries TRBV20-1 and TRBJ2-1, with D possibly matching TRBD2 (5 bases). Germline V lookup: CDR1 DFQATT, CDR2 SNEGSKA (reference sequence). V lost 3 bases and J lost 13, with 13 bases in between. The CDR3 covers 11 residues. The CDR3 loop reads CSASRLRNQFF. CDR3 sequence (DNA): TGCAGTGCTAGTAGACTAAGAAACCAGTTCTTC.

This chain connects TRBV19 to TRBJ1-5; 8 bases align to TRBD1. Germline trimming cut 3 bases from V and 7 bases from J; bases unmatched to any gene: 5. Germline V CDR1 and CDR2: LNHDA, SQIVND (reference sequence). The CDR3 runs 14 residues. The DNA for the CDR3 is TGTGCCAGTAGTATCGGGACAGGTGGCCAGCCCCAGCATTTT. It translates to CASSIGTGGQPQHF.

V is TRBV19 and J is TRBJ2-2; 8 bases are a match to TRBD1. Germline V CDR1 and CDR2: LNHDA, SQIVND (reference sequence). The trim removed 5 bases at V and 0 bases at J, leaving 2 bases unmatched. The length of the CDR3 is 15 residues. The CDR3 bases are TGTGCCAGTAGTGTGGACAGGGCGAACACCGGGGAGCTGTTTTTT. Amino acid sequence: CASSVDRANTGELFF.

The CDR3 nucleotides are TGTGCCAGCAGCCCCGGGAGTCAGCTCGGCGGCTACACCTTC. Protein: CASSPGSQLGGYTF. The chain couples TRBV6-5 to TRBJ1-2, with unresolved D. The germline V gene encodes CDR1 MNHEY and CDR2 SVGAGI. The CDR3 extends over 14 amino acids. V gave up 6 bases and J gave up 8 bases, with 19 bases separating them.

V gene TRBV16 combines with J gene TRBJ2-7; D call uncertain. CDR1 and CDR2 from the germline V gene are KGHSY and FQNENV. The CDR3 is 12 amino acids. Trimming pared 0 bases from V and 2 bases from J, leaving 2 bases between. CDR3 coding DNA: TGTGCCAGCAGCCAATCCACCTACGAGCAGTACTTC. It codes for CASSQSTYEQYF.

This chain joins TRBV7-9 and TRBJ2-5; TRBD1 might be the D (5 bases). The last part of the DNA fits TRBJ2-7 better; the J call may be wrong. The CDR3 consists of 15 residues. Germline CDR1 reads SEHNR; CDR2 reads FQNEAQ (reference sequence). The CDR3 sequence: CASSSFGHRPYEQYF. CDR3 nucleotide sequence: TGTGCCAGCAGCTCCTTCGGACACCGTCCCTACGAGCAGTACTTC.

The chain has TRBV11-3 and TRBJ2-2; 8 nucleotides match TRBD2. This CDR3 contains 16 residues. Germline V CDR1 and CDR2: SGHNT, YENEEA. Trimming removed 6 bases from V and 10 bases from J; junction bases left unmatched: 16. CDR3: CASSNSPTGGVKELFF. CDR3 bases: TGTGCCAGCAGTAACTCCCCCACGGGGGGGGTAAAGGAGCTGTTTTTT. The complete variable domain, with remaining parts taken from reference TRBV11-3 and TRBJ2-2, reads EAGVVQSPRYKIIEKKQPVAFWCNPISGHNTLYWYLQNLGQGPELLIRYENEEAVDDSQLPKDRFSAERLKGVDSTLKIQPAELGDSAVYLCASSNSPTGGVKELFFGEGSRLTVL.

The chain carries TRBV10-3 and TRBJ1-5; D unresolved. V dropped 0 bases and J dropped 6 bases, with 9 bases sitting between them. The CDR3 is made up of 14 amino acids. CDR1 is ENHRY, CDR2 SYGVKD, per germline. CDR3 in amino acids: CAISESPRSQPQHF. The CDR3 DNA is TGTGCCATCAGTGAGTCCCCGCGATCTCAGCCCCAGCATTTT.

V is TRBV20-1 and J is TRBJ1-5; 7 nucleotides line up with TRBD1. Germline CDR1 and CDR2: DFQATT and SNEGSKA (reference sequence). This CDR3 is built from 13 residues. With V trimmed by 3 bases and J by 3 bases, 2 bases remained unmatched. CDR3: CSASGTDNQPQHF. CDR3 bases: TGCAGTGCTAGTGGGACAGACAATCAGCCCCAGCATTTT.